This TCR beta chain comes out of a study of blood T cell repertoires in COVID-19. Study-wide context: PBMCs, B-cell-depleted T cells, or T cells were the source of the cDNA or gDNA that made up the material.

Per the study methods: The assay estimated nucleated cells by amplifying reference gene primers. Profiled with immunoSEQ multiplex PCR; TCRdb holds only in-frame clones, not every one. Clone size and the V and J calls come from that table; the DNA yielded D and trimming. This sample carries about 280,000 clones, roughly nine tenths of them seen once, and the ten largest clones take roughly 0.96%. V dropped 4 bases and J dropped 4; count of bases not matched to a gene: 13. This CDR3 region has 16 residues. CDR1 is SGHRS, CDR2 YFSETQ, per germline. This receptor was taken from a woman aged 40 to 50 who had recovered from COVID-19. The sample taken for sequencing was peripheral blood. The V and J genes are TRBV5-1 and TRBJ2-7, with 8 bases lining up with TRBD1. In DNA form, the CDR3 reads TGCGCCAGCAGCCCCTTGCCCCGGGACAGGAAATACGAGCAGTACTTC. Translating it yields CASSPLPRDRKYEQYF.